A single sample gave rise to the 19 T cell receptor beta chains below, sequenced in a study of blood T cell repertoires in COVID-19. The protocol was immunoSEQ multiplex PCR, while the TCRdb copy is restricted to in-frame clones and leaves out a portion. The data contain more than 200,000 clones, over 70% of them singletons. Sequenced material: PBMCs or T cells enriched from blood (not recorded which). These receptors all come from a woman aged 30 to 39 who had been exposed to COVID-19.

This clone has only one observation. J is TRBJ1-2 and V is TRBV19; a possible D gene is TRBD1 (5 bases). Germline-derived CDR1 and CDR2 are LNHDA and SQIVND (reference sequence). The CDR3 covers 15 residues. Trimming removed 3 bases at V and 2 bases at J, with 13 bases between. The CDR3 DNA sequence: TGTGCCAGTAGTATTCTTCTGGGACTGAACTATGGCTACACCTTC. Its protein product is CASSILLGLNYGYTF.

In its sample, this clone was seen once. V usage is TRBV9 and J usage is TRBJ1-5; D is undetermined. Trimming took 4 bases from V and 2 from J, leaving 7 bases between them. Germline values: CDR1 SGDLS, CDR2 YYNGEE. This CDR3 is built from 13 residues. CDR3 region: CASSPHGNQPQHF. The DNA for the CDR3 is TGTGCCAGCAGCCCCCATGGCAATCAGCCCCAGCATTTT.

J is TRBJ2-7 and V is TRBV3-1 (or the pseudogene TRBV3-2); tentative D call: TRBD1 (6 bases). Trimming took off 3 bases at V and 2 bases at J, with 14 bases between the two ends. Germline V gene data show CDR1 as LGHDT and CDR2 as YNNKEL (reference sequence). CDR3 length: 15 residues. This CDR3 is CASSHSPGQTYEQYF. The CDR3 DNA follows: TGTGCCAGCAGCCACTCACCCGGACAGACCTACGAGCAGTACTTC.

The chain carries TRBV11-2 and TRBJ2-2; 9 bases align to TRBD2. CDR3 length: 15 residues. Germline V gene sequence: CDR1 SGHAT, CDR2 FQNNGV. With 5 bases clipped from V and 4 bases from J, the junction kept 5 bases outside the gene matches. The CDR3 DNA follows: TGTGCCAGCAGCCTCGGGACTAGCTTCACCGGGGAGCTGTTTTTT. Translating gives CASSLGTSFTGELFF.

The V call is TRBV20-1, the J call TRBJ1-2, with D uncertain. The CDR3 covers 11 residues. V was shortened by 7 bases and J by 0 bases, with 6 bases between the two germline ends. Germline V gene data show CDR1 as DFQATT and CDR2 as SNEGSKA (reference sequence). CDR3 amino acids: CSVIANYGYTF. CDR3 sequence (DNA): TGCAGTGTGATAGCTAACTATGGCTACACCTTC.

The genes are TRBV13 and TRBJ1-4; 8 nucleotides line up with TRBD1. The germline CDR1 and CDR2 sequences are PRHDT and FYEKMQ (reference sequence). CDR3 length: 16 residues. The V gene end was trimmed by 1 base and the J gene end by 4 bases; junction bases not matched to a gene: 5. This chain's CDR3 is CASSLETGAGNEKLFF. In DNA, the CDR3 is TGTGCCAGCAGCTTAGAGACAGGGGCGGGTAATGAAAAACTGTTTTTT.

The chain couples TRBV5-4 to TRBJ2-3; TRBD2 agrees at 12 bases. CDR1 is SGHNT, CDR2 YYREEE, per germline (reference sequence). Trimming cost V 2 bases and J 4 bases; bases outside gene matches: 5. The CDR3 totals 16 residues. The CDR3 loop reads CASSFASGRGPDTQYF. CDR3 sequence (DNA): TGTGCCAGCAGCTTTGCTAGCGGGAGGGGACCAGATACGCAGTATTTT.

The rearrangement uses TRBV27 and TRBJ1-3; 10 nucleotides match TRBD1. The CDR3 has 17 residues. Germline trimming cut 5 bases from V and 4 bases from J; bases unmatched to any gene: 11. CDR1 is MNHEY and CDR2 is SMNVEV in the germline V gene (reference sequence). CDR3 sequence: CASSPGDRGRRGNTIYF. Here the CDR3 DNA reads TGTGCCAGCAGTCCGGGAGACAGGGGGCGCAGGGGAAACACCATATATTTT.

The J gene is TRBJ1-1, the V gene TRBV19; D perhaps matches TRBD1 (5 bases). Germline CDR1 reads LNHDA; CDR2 reads SQIVND (reference sequence). The CDR3 covers 14 residues. V was clipped by 5 bases and J by 6 bases, with 16 bases between them. This chain's CDR3 is CASSLLGGDAEAFF. The CDR3 DNA is TGTGCCAGTAGTCTCCTCGGAGGGGACGCTGAAGCTTTCTTT.

The chain's CDR3 is CASSFRGYSNQPQHF. The CDR3, as DNA: TGTGCCAGCAGTTTTCGGGGGTATAGCAATCAGCCCCAGCATTTT. The chain uses TRBV28 and TRBJ1-5; TRBD1 is a possible D gene (5 bases). In germline, CDR1 is MDHEN, CDR2 SYDVKM. The CDR3 covers 15 residues. Trimming took off 3 bases at V and 0 bases at J, with 9 bases between the two ends.

The rearrangement joins TRBV12-5 to TRBJ2-3, with TRBD2 as a possible D gene (6 bases). V lost 3 bases and J lost 2, with 21 bases in between. CDR3 length equals 18 residues. Germline V gene data show CDR1 as LGHNT and CDR2 as FRNRAP. CDR3 loop: CASGFHSYRDSSTDTQYF. CDR3 coding DNA: TGTGCTAGTGGTTTTCATTCCTATCGGGACTCTTCCACAGATACGCAGTATTTT.

This chain connects TRBV18 to TRBJ2-1; tentatively, D is TRBD2 (6 bases). Per the germline V gene, CDR1 is KGHSH and CDR2 is LQKENI. This CDR3 spans 14 amino acids. V was clipped by 3 bases and J by 9 bases, with 15 bases between them. In nucleotides, the CDR3 is TGTGCCAGCTCACCCGCCAGGGACTTTGGTGAGCAGTTCTTC. This gives the protein CASSPARDFGEQFF.

The CDR3 nucleotides are TGCGCCAGCAGATTAGGTCCGGAGGGTCAGCCCCAGCATTTT. Residues: CASRLGPEGQPQHF. The gene calls are TRBV5-1 and TRBJ1-5, with unresolved D. Trimming pared 5 bases from V and 6 bases from J, leaving 15 bases between. The CDR3 is 14 residues long. CDR1 and CDR2 (germline): SGHRS, YFSETQ. Based on the CDR3 plus reference TRBV5-1 and TRBJ1-5, the full variable domain is KAGVTQTPRYLIKTRGQQVTLSCSPISGHRSVSWYQQTPGQGLQFLFEYFSETQRNKGNFPGRFSGRQFSNSRSEMNVSTLELGDSALYLCASRLGPEGQPQHFGDGTRLSIL.

CDR3 loop: CASSLDRETPLHF. The DNA of the CDR3 is TGTGCCAGCAGTTTGGACAGGGAAACACCCCTCCACTTT. The chain recombines TRBV28 with TRBJ1-6, with 8 bases aligning to TRBD1. The CDR3 is 13 residues long. Germline loops: CDR1 MDHEN, CDR2 SYDVKM. J lost 11 bases, V lost 3 bases, and 3 bases had no gene match.

The CDR3 protein is CAPNLATGPAGNTIYF. The CDR3 nucleotides are TGTGCCCCCAATCTCGCGACAGGGCCGGCTGGAAACACCATATATTTT. This chain connects TRBV24-1 to TRBJ1-3; 7 positions agree with TRBD1. This CDR3 is 16 amino acids long. CDR1 is KGHDR and CDR2 is SFDVKD in the germline V gene. After removal of 12 bases from V and 2 bases from J, the junction contained 15 bases not matched to a gene.

This chain joins TRBV5-1 and TRBJ2-1; 11 nucleotides match TRBD2. Trimming removed 1 base from V and 2 bases from J; junction bases left unmatched: 11. This CDR3 has 19 amino acids. The V gene's germline CDR1 is SGHRS and CDR2 YFSETQ. CDR3 loop: CASSLTSGSLLSTYNEQFF. The CDR3 DNA reads TGCGCCAGCAGCTTGACTAGCGGGAGTCTACTATCTACCTACAATGAGCAGTTCTTC.

This clone was seen ten or more times. The same CDR3 arises from other DNA sequences in this sample as well. J is TRBJ1-2 and V is TRBV6-5, with TRBD1 identical over 7 bases. V gave up 6 bases and J gave up 2 bases; unmatched junction bases: 3. This CDR3 comprises 13 residues. From germline, CDR1 is MNHEY and CDR2 SVGAGI. The CDR3 sequence is CASSPTGNYGYTF. Here the CDR3 DNA reads TGTGCCAGCAGCCCGACAGGGAACTATGGCTACACCTTC.

This clone was recorded a few times. This chain's CDR3 is CASSVAGTDYGYTF. The CDR3 nucleotides read TGTGCCAGCAGCGTAGCTGGCACAGACTATGGCTACACCTTC. V gene TRBV9 combines with J gene TRBJ1-2; D gene unclear. Germline V CDR1 and CDR2: SGDLS, YYNGEE. The V end lost 0 bases, the J end lost 3 bases, and 9 bases lay between the germline ends. The CDR3 has 14 amino acids.

The chain has TRBV11-2 and TRBJ2-4; D uncertain. The CDR3 consists of 15 residues. CDR1 and CDR2 from the germline V gene are SGHAT and FQNNGV. The V end lost 7 bases, the J end lost 0 bases, and 13 bases lay between the germline ends. The CDR3 protein is CASTFTGGAKNIQYF. The CDR3 nucleotides are TGTGCCAGCACCTTCACCGGCGGAGCCAAAAACATTCAGTACTTC.